This T cell receptor beta chain was identified during a study of early T cells in non-severe SARS-CoV-2 infection (dated by TCRdb to the early 2020s). Regarding the study in general: TCR sequencing used bulk RNA from unsorted whole blood, so alpha and beta chains could not be paired.

In the case of this clonotype: The target of this receptor is not known. The sample holds no much larger clone one base away, and base qualities are not on file.

A case-control design nested within a healthcare worker cohort in London, UK, was used, with weekly nasopharyngeal swab PCR tests and blood sampling performed. Healthcare workers were recruited during the week of the UK lockdown, between 23 and 31 March 2020, and followed weekly for up to roughly 15 weeks. What the study reported, not specific to this receptor: VDJdb matching was skewed toward anti-spike CD8 responses and likely underestimated virus-specific expansions, missing private and CD4 specificities.

The library was made by 5' RACE. Data came from a NextSeq 500. The TCR library protocol attached unique molecular identifiers to individual cDNA molecules to correct for sequencing error and PCR bias. TCR alpha and beta chains were both sequenced, and the abundances of alpha and beta sequences in each sample were closely correlated with each other. The published analysis was carried out like this. Decombinator V4 was used to annotate TCR sequences for V gene, J gene and CDR3. Expanded TCRs were defined as changing significantly between any two time points under a Poisson model with p below 0.0001. TCR abundances were normalised to the total number of TCRs sequenced per sample and expressed as counts per million. VDJdb, accessed 1 November 2021, was searched for CMV, EBV and SARS-CoV-2 annotated TCRs, excluding TCRs annotated for multiple antigens. TCRdb took the public reads, trimmed them with fastp at Q25, ran MiXCR for clone calling and kept in-frame beta chains. Rows are unified per CDR3 protein, each entry keeping the most common DNA and genes. TCRdb, not the original authors, processed these V and J calls. The sample table holds around 47,000 distinct CDR3 sequences, of which roughly 11% were seen once. Roughly 13% of the sample rests with the top ten.

The sequenced material came from whole blood. This TCR was recovered from an adult who was a healthcare worker with PCR-confirmed SARS-CoV-2 infection or an uninfected control (not recorded which).

The CDR3 region reads CASSDSGYEQYF. The nucleotide sequence reads TGTGCCAGCAGCGATTCGGGCTACGAGCAGTACTTC. The chain is encoded by TRBV11-2 joined to TRBJ2-7; the D gene cannot be named for sure. The germline V gene supplies CDR1 SGHAT and CDR2 FQNNGV. The CDR3 goes from the cysteine to the phenylalanine over 12 residues. Only the CDR3 region is kept as DNA, spanning 36 bases read in frame from base 1. V lost 5 bases and J lost 3 bases; the stretch between them is 8 bases long.